Below are 10 T cell receptor beta chains sequenced from a single sample in a study of blood T cell repertoires in COVID-19. Profiled with immunoSEQ multiplex PCR; TCRdb holds only in-frame clones, not every one. The repertoire holds about 200,000 clones, with less than 90% as singletons. The sequencing sample was made of peripheral blood. Every receptor here comes from a woman aged 45-60 years with acute or convalescent COVID-19.

This chain connects TRBV5-1 to TRBJ2-2; 7 bases are a match to TRBD2. Germline CDR1 SGHRS, CDR2 YFSETQ. The trim removed 0 bases at V and 3 bases at J, leaving 11 bases unmatched. The CDR3 sequence is 18 residues long. This CDR3 is CASSLAGLSSGYTGELFF. The CDR3 DNA is TGCGCCAGCAGCTTGGCGGGACTATCGAGCGGTTACACCGGGGAGCTGTTTTTT.

This clone was seen a single time. The V gene is TRBV19, the J gene TRBJ2-7; weak D call: TRBD1 (5 bases). The CDR3 is 12 residues long. The V gene's germline CDR1 is LNHDA and CDR2 SQIVND (reference sequence). The V end was cut by 9 bases, the J end by 2 bases, with 11 bases between. This CDR3 is CASRDSTYEQYF. CDR3 bases: TGTGCCAGCCGTGACAGTACCTACGAGCAGTACTTC. Together with reference TRBV19 and TRBJ2-7, the CDR3 gives the full variable domain: DGGITQSPKYLFRKEGQNVTLSCEQNLNHDAMYWYRQDPGQGLRLIYYSQIVNDFQKGDIAEGYSVSREKKESFPLTVTSAQKNPTAFYLCASRDSTYEQYFGPGTRLTVT.

The chain has TRBV13 and TRBJ1-2; 7 positions agree with TRBD1. J gave up 3 bases and V 7 bases, and 14 bases lay outside the gene matches. Germline loops: CDR1 PRHDT, CDR2 FYEKMQ (reference sequence). The CDR3 covers 16 residues. Here the CDR3 DNA reads TGTGCCAGCACCGAACGGACAGGTTCTTTCCACTATGGCTACACCTTC. Residues: CASTERTGSFHYGYTF.

V usage is TRBV19 and J usage is TRBJ1-1; 9 positions match TRBD1. This CDR3 contains 14 residues. Trimming removed 9 bases from V and 1 base from J; junction bases left unmatched: 6. Germline-derived CDR1 and CDR2 are LNHDA and SQIVND (reference sequence). Here the CDR3 DNA reads TGTGCCAGCAGACGGACAGGGGAGAACACTGAAGCTTTCTTT. This codes for CASRRTGENTEAFF.

V and J are TRBV24-1 and TRBJ2-3; 11 bases fit TRBD1. This CDR3 is built from 16 residues. V lost 3 bases to trimming and J lost 4 bases; unmatched junction nucleotides: 5. CDR1 is KGHDR, CDR2 SFDVKD, per germline. In DNA, the CDR3 is TGTGCCACCAGTGATCCTGGACAGGGGGCATCAGATACGCAGTATTTT. Translated: CATSDPGQGASDTQYF.

This chain joins TRBV10-3 and TRBJ1-2; D is perhaps TRBD1 (5 bases). The length of the CDR3 is 13 residues. Trimming took 4 bases from V and 8 from J, leaving 14 bases between them. Germline CDR1 ENHRY, CDR2 SYGVKD. The CDR3, as DNA: TGTGCCATCAGTGCGGGGGAAGGTTGGGGCTACACCTTC. Encoded protein: CAISAGEGWGYTF.

This chain uses TRBV7-6 with TRBJ1-2; weak D call: TRBD1 (5 bases). CDR1 SGHVS and CDR2 FNYEAQ come from the germline V gene. V was trimmed by 5 bases and J by 3 bases, leaving 10 bases between them. This CDR3 is 13 amino acids long. The CDR3 region has the DNA TGTGCCAGCAGCACGCCAGGGTACTATGGCTACACCTTC. It encodes CASSTPGYYGYTF. The whole variable domain, remainder taken from reference TRBV7-6 and TRBJ1-2, is GAGVSQSPRYKVTKRGQDVALRCDPISGHVSLYWYRQALGQGPEFLTYFNYEAQQDKSGLPNDRFSAERPEGSISTLTIQRTEQRDSAMYRCASSTPGYYGYTFGSGTRLTVV.

V and J are TRBV29-1 and TRBJ1-1, with unresolved D. The V gene's germline CDR1 is SQVTM and CDR2 ANQGSEA. V dropped 6 bases and J dropped 1 base, with 6 bases sitting between them. The CDR3 has 11 residues. As DNA, the CDR3 is TGCAGCGTCACAACGAACACTGAAGCTTTCTTT. It yields the protein CSVTTNTEAFF.

This clone was detected only once. The genes are TRBV29-1 and TRBJ2-7; a possible D gene is TRBD1 (5 bases). CDR1 and CDR2 (germline): SQVTM, ANQGSEA. The CDR3 is made up of 14 amino acids. The V gene lost 7 bases and the J gene lost 6 bases, with 22 bases spanning the gap. This CDR3 reads CSAHVQGLMGEQYF. The CDR3 DNA sequence: TGCAGCGCTCATGTCCAGGGCCTTATGGGCGAGCAGTACTTC.

The chain carries TRBV3-1 (or the pseudogene TRBV3-2) and TRBJ1-1, with 7 positions matching TRBD1. Germline CDR1 is LGHDT and CDR2 is YNNKEL (reference sequence). This CDR3 contains 14 residues. With 4 bases clipped from V and 6 bases from J, the junction kept 8 bases outside the gene matches. The CDR3, as DNA: TGTGCCAGCAGCCCGACAGGGCAGAAGGCTGAAGCTTTCTTT. Translation gives CASSPTGQKAEAFF.